This T cell receptor (beta chain) is drawn from a study of T cell responses to AZD1222 COVID-19 vaccine. Study findings and constraints: Only five to seven individuals given AZD1222 were seropositive at baseline. Per reports, nearly half of all spike-specific TCRs target regions that are unmutated in variants.

Turning to this clone: The antigen remains undetermined.

Data came from immunoSEQ multiplex PCR; TCRdb stores just in-frame clones and leaves some out. The sample contains about 120,000 clones, over 85% of which appear only once. The material was peripheral blood, obtained 28 days after the second AZD1222 dose. The clonotype comes from an adult who received the AZD1222 COVID-19 vaccine.

The CDR3 DNA is TGCGCCAGCAGCTTGCGCCCAGGGACCACCGGGGAGCTGTTTTTT. Its protein is CASSLRPGTTGELFF. The chain joins TRBV5-1 to TRBJ2-2; D possibly matches TRBD1 or TRBD2 (5 bases each). Trimming shortened V by 1 base and J by 4 bases, and 11 bases separated the two germline ends. Germline CDR1 reads SGHRS; CDR2 reads YFSETQ. CDR3 length: 15 residues. Filled out from reference TRBV5-1 and TRBJ2-2, the complete variable domain reads KAGVTQTPRYLIKTRGQQVTLSCSPISGHRSVSWYQQTPGQGLQFLFEYFSETQRNKGNFPGRFSGRQFSNSRSEMNVSTLELGDSALYLCASSLRPGTTGELFFGEGSRLTVL.